Below, 15 T cell receptor beta chains from the same sample are listed, as sequenced in a study of OX40 agonist ivuxolimab in advanced cancers. Assay: immunoSEQ multiplex PCR; the TCRdb copy retains only in-frame clones and omits some. The table includes 30,000 to 45,000 clones, roughly 80% detected once. The starting material was CD4+ or CD8+ T cells sorted from blood, obtained in a trial of the OX40 agonist ivuxolimab. Source of these receptors: an adult with an advanced solid tumor such as melanoma, head and neck, liver or kidney cancer.

This clone came up once. The V gene is TRBV28, the J gene TRBJ2-1; D gene uncertain. V was shortened by 4 bases and J by 6 bases, with 16 bases between the two germline ends. Germline CDR1 reads MDHEN; CDR2 reads SYDVKM. The CDR3 extends over 15 amino acids. This CDR3 is CASSSTGGAFNEQFF. CDR3 DNA: TGTGCCAGCAGTTCGACCGGTGGAGCGTTCAATGAGCAGTTCTTC.

This clone was seen only once. This chain uses TRBV6-6 with TRBJ2-2; 8 bases align to TRBD1. The length of the CDR3 is 14 residues. V shed 5 bases, J shed 1 base, and the junction held 0 bases outside the gene matches. Germline-derived CDR1 and CDR2 are MNHNY and SVGAGI (reference sequence). CDR3 sequence: CASSGTGNTGELFF. For the CDR3, the DNA is TGTGCCAGCAGTGGGACAGGGAACACCGGGGAGCTGTTTTTT.

This chain links TRBV28 with TRBJ2-1; 10 bases are a match to TRBD1. The germline V gene has CDR1 MDHEN and CDR2 SYDVKM. V lost 4 bases, J lost 5 bases, and 8 bases stayed unmatched. The CDR3 loop spans 16 amino acids. This CDR3 is CASSSTGTGVHNEQFF. CDR3 nucleotide sequence: TGTGCCAGCAGTTCGACCGGGACAGGGGTCCACAATGAGCAGTTCTTC.

J is TRBJ2-3 and V is TRBV30; 7 nucleotides match TRBD1. The V segment lost 3 bases and the J segment 4 bases; nucleotides outside the gene matches: 7. Germline V gives CDR1 GTSNPN, CDR2 SVGIG (reference sequence). This CDR3 is 14 amino acids long. This CDR3 reads CAWSPATGADTQYF. CDR3 DNA sequence: TGTGCCTGGAGCCCCGCAACAGGGGCAGATACGCAGTATTTT.

This clone is judged medium-sized. This chain joins TRBV28 and TRBJ2-5; maybe TRBD1 (6 bases). Germline CDR1 is MDHEN and CDR2 is SYDVKM. The CDR3 is 15 amino acids. V was trimmed by 6 bases and J by 1 base, leaving 15 bases between them. The CDR3, as DNA: TGTGCCAGCAGAAAACGGGACATCCTCCAAGAGACCCAGTACTTC. It encodes CASRKRDILQETQYF.

J is TRBJ2-2 and V is TRBV4-1; 10 bases fit TRBD2. Germline loops: CDR1 MGHRA, CDR2 YSYEKL. J lost 0 bases, V lost 1 base, and 5 bases had no gene match. CDR3 size: 18 residues. CDR3: CASSQGIAGGANTGELFF. Here the CDR3 DNA reads TGCGCCAGCAGCCAAGGCATAGCGGGGGGCGCGAACACCGGGGAGCTGTTTTTT.

V and J are TRBV4-1 and TRBJ2-1, with D possibly being TRBD2 (5 bases). Deletions cut 4 bases from V and 9 bases from J, with 22 bases between. The CDR3 extends over 16 amino acids. CDR1 is MGHRA, CDR2 YSYEKL, per germline. The CDR3 is CASSLDGSSAGGEQFF. CDR3 coding DNA: TGCGCCAGCAGCCTAGACGGTTCATCGGCCGGAGGTGAGCAGTTCTTC.

The chain carries TRBV29-1 and TRBJ2-2; D is unresolved. Germline values: CDR1 SQVTM, CDR2 ANQGSEA. V lost 4 bases, J lost 7 bases, and 10 bases lay in between. There are 12 residues in the CDR3. CDR3 sequence: CSVVVANGELFF. CDR3 DNA sequence: TGCAGCGTTGTAGTGGCTAACGGGGAGCTGTTTTTT.

As DNA, the CDR3 is TGTGCCGCCGGGACAAATCGGGACTCCCAAGAGACCCAGTACTTC. Translated, it gives CAAGTNRDSQETQYF. The J gene is TRBJ2-5, the V gene TRBV27; D is tentatively TRBD1 or TRBD2 (6 bases each). The CDR3 covers 15 residues. Trimming cost V 11 bases and J 1 base, with 20 bases left between them. Germline CDR1 and CDR2: MNHEY and SMNVEV (reference sequence).

The rearrangement joins TRBV11-2 to TRBJ1-2; 9 bases line up with TRBD1. The CDR3 covers 13 residues. Germline CDR1 is SGHAT and CDR2 is FQNNGV. The trim removed 6 bases at V and 7 bases at J, leaving 6 bases unmatched. This CDR3 is CASSFGTGIGYTF. CDR3 nucleotide sequence: TGTGCCAGCAGTTTCGGGACAGGGATTGGCTACACCTTC.

This clone was seen only a few times. The rearrangement uses TRBV10-3 and TRBJ2-7; TRBD2 is a possible D gene (5 bases). Germline V gene data show CDR1 as ENHRY and CDR2 as SYGVKD. Trimming removed 0 bases from V and 6 bases from J, with 12 bases in between. This CDR3 has 14 residues. The CDR3 sequence: CAISESRELVEQYF. As DNA, the CDR3 is TGTGCCATCAGTGAGTCGAGGGAATTGGTCGAGCAGTACTTC.

V and J are TRBV5-5 and TRBJ2-7; possible D gene TRBD1, 5 bases. V lost 0 bases and J 2 bases, leaving 12 bases between the germline ends. The germline gives CDR1 SGHKS, CDR2 YYEKEE (reference sequence). The CDR3 sequence is 15 residues long. As DNA, the CDR3 is TGTGCCAGCAGCTTGGGACAGTGGGATACCTACGAGCAGTACTTC. Translation gives CASSLGQWDTYEQYF. Combining the CDR3 with reference TRBV5-5 and TRBJ2-7 gives the whole variable domain DAGVTQSPTHLIKTRGQQVTLRCSPISGHKSVSWYQQVLGQGPQFIFQYYEKEERGRGNFPDRFSARQFPNYSSELNVNALLLGDSALYLCASSLGQWDTYEQYFGPGTRLTVT.

The V call is TRBV10-3, the J call TRBJ2-3; possibly TRBD1 or TRBD2 for D (5 bases each). This CDR3 is built from 17 residues. CDR1 is ENHRY, CDR2 SYGVKD, per germline. Trimming removed 3 bases from V and 0 bases from J, with 16 bases in between. The CDR3 nucleotides read TGTGCCATCAGTGAAAGAATCATGGGGGATAGCACAGATACGCAGTATTTT. Residues: CAISERIMGDSTDTQYF.

The chain carries TRBV29-1 and TRBJ2-7, with D possibly matching TRBD2 (5 bases). The CDR3 loop spans 14 amino acids. Looked up from germline, CDR1 is SQVTM and CDR2 is ANQGSEA. V shed 2 bases and J shed 2 bases, with 13 bases lying between them. This CDR3 is CSVESNEGPYEQYF. CDR3 DNA: TGCAGCGTTGAAAGTAACGAGGGCCCCTACGAGCAGTACTTC.

The V and J genes are TRBV9 and TRBJ2-3; D not certain. Germline-derived CDR1 and CDR2 are SGDLS and YYNGEE. CDR3 size: 15 residues. Trimming took 5 bases from V and 0 from J, leaving 13 bases between them. The chain's CDR3 is CASSEPKGSTDTQYF. Here the CDR3 DNA reads TGTGCCAGCAGTGAACCAAAAGGAAGCACAGATACGCAGTATTTT.